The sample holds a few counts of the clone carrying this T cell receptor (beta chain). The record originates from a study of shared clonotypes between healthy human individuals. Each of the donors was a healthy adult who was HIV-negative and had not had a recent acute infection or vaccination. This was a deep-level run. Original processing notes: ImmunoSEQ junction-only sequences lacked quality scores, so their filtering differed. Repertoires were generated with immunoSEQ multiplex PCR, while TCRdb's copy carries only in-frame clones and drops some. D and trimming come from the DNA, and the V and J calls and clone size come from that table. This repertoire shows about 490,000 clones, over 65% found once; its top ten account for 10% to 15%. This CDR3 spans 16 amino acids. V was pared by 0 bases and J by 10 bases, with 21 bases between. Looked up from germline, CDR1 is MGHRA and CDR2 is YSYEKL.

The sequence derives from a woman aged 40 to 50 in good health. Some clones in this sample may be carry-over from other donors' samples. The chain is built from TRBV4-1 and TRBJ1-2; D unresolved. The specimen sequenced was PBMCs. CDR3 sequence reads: CASSQDSRLPSWDYTF. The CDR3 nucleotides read TGCGCCAGCAGCCAAGATAGTCGGCTGCCCTCATGGGACTACACCTTC.